This T cell receptor (beta chain) was sequenced during a study of cytomegalovirus exposure and HLA in healthy donors. The PCR was carried out with 60 Vbeta primers and 13 Jbeta primers. Some clones are missing from TCRdb's copy, which holds only in-frame ones; the method was immunoSEQ multiplex PCR. This table holds about 140,000 clones, approximately 79% found once. The germline gives CDR1 MNHNS, CDR2 SASEGT. Trimming left V 2 bases short and J 0 bases short, with 11 bases between. The length of the CDR3 is 15 residues. The clonotype comes from a middle-aged man in good health and CMV-seropositive. The sequencing sample was made of PBMCs. This chain connects TRBV6-1 to TRBJ2-7; tentatively, D is TRBD1 (5 bases). This chain's CDR3 is CASSEIQVRSYEQYF. For the CDR3, the DNA is TGTGCCAGCAGTGAAATACAGGTCCGCTCCTACGAGCAGTACTTC.